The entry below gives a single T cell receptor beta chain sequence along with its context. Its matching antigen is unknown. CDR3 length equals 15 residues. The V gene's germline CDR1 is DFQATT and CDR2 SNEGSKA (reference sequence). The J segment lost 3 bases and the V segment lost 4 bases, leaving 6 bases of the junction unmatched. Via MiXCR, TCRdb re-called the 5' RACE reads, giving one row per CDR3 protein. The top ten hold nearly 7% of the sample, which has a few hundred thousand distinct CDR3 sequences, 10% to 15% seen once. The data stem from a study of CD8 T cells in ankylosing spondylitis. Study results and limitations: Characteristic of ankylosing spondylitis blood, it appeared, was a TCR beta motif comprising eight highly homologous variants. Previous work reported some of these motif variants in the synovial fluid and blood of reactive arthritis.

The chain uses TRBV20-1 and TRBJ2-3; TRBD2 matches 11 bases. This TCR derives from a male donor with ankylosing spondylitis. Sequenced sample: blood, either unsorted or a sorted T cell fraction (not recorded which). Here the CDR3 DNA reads TGCAGTGCTACCTCTAGCGGGAGGATTACAGATACGCAGTATTTT. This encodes CSATSSGRITDTQYF.